This TCR beta chain was captured by sequencing in a study of T cell responses to AZD1222 COVID-19 vaccine. Here immunoSEQ multiplex PCR was the method, and the copy in TCRdb shows in-frame clones only, minus some. The sample lists some 190,000 clones, approximately 94% occurring once. Germline V gives CDR1 KGHDR, CDR2 SFDVKD. V trimming: 10 bases; J trimming: 3 bases; junction bases outside the gene matches: 4. CDR3 length equals 13 residues. The study's findings and limits: Spike-specific TCRs gained breadth and depth after people received two AZD1222 doses.

On this clone: The target antigen is unknown.

This chain links TRBV24-1 with TRBJ2-1; 8 nucleotides align to TRBD2. Sequencing used peripheral blood, obtained 28 days after the second dose of the MenACWY control vaccine. The TCR originated in an adult who received the MenACWY meningococcal vaccine as a control. The CDR3 reads CATRSGGYNEQFF. The CDR3 DNA sequence: TGTGCCACTAGGAGCGGGGGCTACAATGAGCAGTTCTTC.